Shown below are 21 T cell receptor beta chains from a single sample sequenced in a study of blood T cell repertoires in COVID-19. TCRdb's copy holds only in-frame clones and misses some; the assay was immunoSEQ multiplex PCR. Of fewer than 150,000 clones listed, over 70% are singletons. The sequencing sample was made of peripheral blood. Receptor source: a man of 80 years or more with acute or convalescent COVID-19.

This clone was seen a few times. This chain links TRBV2 with TRBJ1-6; TRBD1 is a possible D gene (5 bases). There are 12 residues in the CDR3. The germline V gene has CDR1 SNHLY and CDR2 FYNNEI. V lost 7 bases and J 11 bases, leaving 12 bases between the germline ends. The CDR3 DNA sequence: TGTGCCAGCAAAAGGGGCGAGACACCCCTCCACTTT. It is translated as CASKRGETPLHF.

The chain is built from TRBV5-6 and TRBJ2-1; D may be TRBD2 (6 bases). The V and J ends lost 1 base and 3 bases respectively, with 14 bases between them. This CDR3 has 16 amino acids. Germline lookup yields CDR1 SGHDT and CDR2 YYEEEE. CDR3 coding DNA: TGTGCCAGCAGCTTGAGGGCGGGGACCCGCTACAATGAGCAGTTCTTC. As protein: CASSLRAGTRYNEQFF.

This clone was found once. This chain uses TRBV5-6 with TRBJ2-2; TRBD1 is a possible D gene (5 bases). The germline gives CDR1 SGHDT, CDR2 YYEEEE. The CDR3 spans 14 residues. V gave up 5 bases and J gave up 2 bases, with 10 bases separating them. CDR3 residues: CASRQGYNTGELFF. Here the CDR3 DNA reads TGTGCCAGCAGGCAGGGATATAACACCGGGGAGCTGTTTTTT.

The rearrangement uses TRBV29-1 and TRBJ2-5; D possibly corresponds to TRBD2 (7 bases). The CDR3 runs 12 residues. The V gene lost 5 bases and the J gene lost 5 bases, with 12 bases spanning the gap. The germline CDR1 and CDR2 sequences are SQVTM and ANQGSEA. CDR3 protein: CSVLRGGETQYF. Written as DNA, the CDR3 is TGCAGCGTTTTAAGGGGGGGCGAGACCCAGTACTTC.

This rearrangement joins TRBV18 to TRBJ2-7, with 9 bases fitting TRBD1. Per germline, CDR1 KGHSH and CDR2 LQKENI. V was pared by 8 bases and J by 3 bases, with 5 bases of the junction left unmatched. The CDR3 consists of 13 residues. The CDR3: CASGRTGDYEQYF. The DNA for the CDR3 is TGTGCCAGCGGGCGGACAGGGGACTACGAGCAGTACTTC.

The chain couples TRBV5-1 to TRBJ2-5; 10 nucleotides align to TRBD2. Germline V gives CDR1 SGHRS, CDR2 YFSETQ. The V and J ends lost 3 bases and 7 bases, in that order; junction bases with no gene match: 9. The CDR3 is made up of 15 amino acids. In nucleotides, the CDR3 is TGCGCCAGCAGCTCCCCGGCTAGCGGGGGCGGGACCCAGTACTTC. Amino acids: CASSSPASGGGTQYF.

This chain uses TRBV5-1 with TRBJ1-2, with 7 positions matching TRBD1. The CDR3 loop spans 14 amino acids. Germline V gives CDR1 SGHRS, CDR2 YFSETQ. V lost 0 bases to trimming and J lost 6 bases; unmatched junction nucleotides: 5. DNA for the CDR3: TGCGCCAGCAGCTTGGAGGCCAGGGGGGATGGCTACACCTTC. Protein: CASSLEARGDGYTF.

This rearrangement joins TRBV6-5 to TRBJ2-1; TRBD1 agrees at 7 bases. The CDR3 runs 15 residues. The germline V gene encodes CDR1 MNHEY and CDR2 SVGAGI. V gave up 6 bases and J gave up 5 bases; unmatched junction bases: 10. In DNA, the CDR3 is TGTGCCAGCAGGAAGTGGGGACAGAAAGACAATGAGCAGTTCTTC. Encoded protein: CASRKWGQKDNEQFF.

The table lists this clone with a few counts. The chain combines TRBV5-4 with TRBJ1-3, with unresolved D. CDR1 and CDR2 (germline): SGHNT, YYREEE (reference sequence). The CDR3 totals 14 residues. V lost 1 base to trimming and J lost 1 base, with 6 bases between them. The CDR3 sequence is CASSLRGSGNTIYF. The CDR3 DNA reads as TGTGCCAGCAGCTTGCGAGGGTCTGGAAACACCATATATTTT.

V and J are TRBV5-4 and TRBJ1-1, with TRBD1 identical over 12 bases. Germline CDR1 reads SGHNT; CDR2 reads YYREEE (reference sequence). The length of the CDR3 is 17 residues. The junction had 10 bases not matched to a gene; V was cut back by 3 bases and J by 4 bases. This chain's CDR3 is CASSSGQGARSGTEAFF. The CDR3 DNA is TGTGCCAGCAGCTCGGGACAGGGGGCGCGTTCTGGCACTGAAGCTTTCTTT.

The table lists this clone with a few counts. The chain employs TRBV7-2 and TRBJ1-6; no clear D gene. The CDR3 is 15 amino acids. Trimming pared 1 base from V and 10 bases from J, leaving 14 bases between. Germline V gives CDR1 SGHTA, CDR2 FQGNSA. The CDR3, as DNA: TGTGCCAGCAGCTTAGGGGCAGGCCCCCAATCACCCCTCCACTTT. Amino acid sequence: CASSLGAGPQSPLHF.

The chain links TRBV28 to TRBJ2-5; 8 bases match TRBD1. With 5 bases clipped from V and 4 bases from J, the junction kept 15 bases outside the gene matches. The germline CDR1 and CDR2 sequences are MDHEN and SYDVKM. The length of the CDR3 is 17 residues. The CDR3: CASSMTRQGWARETQYF. DNA of the CDR3: TGTGCCAGCAGTATGACCCGACAGGGGTGGGCGAGAGAGACCCAGTACTTC.

This chain uses TRBV5-5 with TRBJ1-1; D gene uncertain. V lost 0 bases and J 2 bases, leaving 8 bases between the germline ends. Germline CDR1 and CDR2: SGHKS and YYEKEE (reference sequence). This CDR3 is 14 amino acids long. CDR3 nucleotide sequence: TGTGCCAGCAGCTTGGCCGTAACAAACACTGAAGCTTTCTTT. Its protein product is CASSLAVTNTEAFF.

The sample holds one count of this clone. This chain joins TRBV28 and TRBJ1-2; D is unclear. Germline V gene lookup returns CDR1 MDHEN and CDR2 SYDVKM. Trimming stripped 8 bases from V and 7 bases from J, with 17 bases between. The CDR3 runs to 13 residues. The DNA of the CDR3 is TGTGCCAGCTATGACACGAGTACAGCTGGCTACACCTTC. Translation: CASYDTSTAGYTF.

The CDR3 reads CASRPRADTGELFF. The CDR3 DNA reads TGCGCCAGCAGACCCAGGGCAGACACCGGGGAGCTGTTTTTT. The chain employs TRBV5-1 and TRBJ2-2, with D tentatively TRBD1 (5 bases). The CDR3 totals 14 residues. The V and J ends lost 5 bases and 3 bases respectively, with 11 bases between them. In germline, CDR1 is SGHRS, CDR2 YFSETQ.

The chain uses TRBV5-4 and TRBJ2-2; D is unresolved. This CDR3 contains 15 residues. Germline V CDR1 and CDR2: SGHNT, YYREEE (reference sequence). V lost 2 bases, J lost 4 bases, and 12 bases lay in between. CDR3 sequence (DNA): TGTGCCAGCAGCTTAGGAGCCCTCCTCACCGGGGAGCTGTTTTTT. It encodes CASSLGALLTGELFF.

This chain links TRBV4-1 with TRBJ2-7; 7 positions match TRBD1. There are 16 residues in the CDR3. Unmatched junction bases numbered 14, after V lost 4 bases and J lost 5 bases. Per the germline V gene, CDR1 is MGHRA and CDR2 is YSYEKL. The DNA of the CDR3 is TGCGCCAGCAGCCCCTCCGTGGACAGGAGGTCCCACGAGCAGTACTTC. This codes for CASSPSVDRRSHEQYF.

The rearrangement links TRBV4-1 to TRBJ1-2; D unclear. Trimming shortened V by 0 bases and J by 4 bases, and 9 bases separated the two germline ends. CDR1 and CDR2 (germline): MGHRA, YSYEKL. This CDR3 comprises 14 residues. The CDR3 bases are TGCGCCAGCAGCCAAGACAGGTTCTTCTATGGCTACACCTTC. Protein: CASSQDRFFYGYTF.

The chain recombines TRBV27 with TRBJ2-7; D gene unclear. Trimming took 6 bases from V and 6 from J, leaving 18 bases between them. CDR3 length: 14 amino acids. Germline CDR1 is MNHEY and CDR2 is SMNVEV (reference sequence). CDR3: CASRRRLGPVEQYF. Written as DNA, the CDR3 is TGTGCCAGCAGACGGAGACTTGGTCCGGTCGAGCAGTACTTC.

This chain uses TRBV4-1 with TRBJ1-1; 7 bases map to TRBD1. Germline V gene lookup returns CDR1 MGHRA and CDR2 YSYEKL. The CDR3 has 15 residues. V lost 1 base to trimming and J lost 4 bases; unmatched junction nucleotides: 6. The CDR3 region is CASSQGRTGGTEAFF. In nucleotides, the CDR3 is TGCGCCAGCAGCCAAGGACGGACAGGTGGCACTGAAGCTTTCTTT.

The genes are TRBV15 and TRBJ1-2, with 7 bases identical to TRBD1. Germline CDR1 LNHNV, CDR2 YYDKDF (reference sequence). V lost 4 bases to trimming and J lost 4 bases; unmatched junction nucleotides: 15. The CDR3 is 17 residues long. The CDR3: CATSTDRARDSGYGYTF. The CDR3 DNA follows: TGTGCCACCAGCACCGACAGGGCGCGCGATTCAGGCTATGGCTACACCTTC.